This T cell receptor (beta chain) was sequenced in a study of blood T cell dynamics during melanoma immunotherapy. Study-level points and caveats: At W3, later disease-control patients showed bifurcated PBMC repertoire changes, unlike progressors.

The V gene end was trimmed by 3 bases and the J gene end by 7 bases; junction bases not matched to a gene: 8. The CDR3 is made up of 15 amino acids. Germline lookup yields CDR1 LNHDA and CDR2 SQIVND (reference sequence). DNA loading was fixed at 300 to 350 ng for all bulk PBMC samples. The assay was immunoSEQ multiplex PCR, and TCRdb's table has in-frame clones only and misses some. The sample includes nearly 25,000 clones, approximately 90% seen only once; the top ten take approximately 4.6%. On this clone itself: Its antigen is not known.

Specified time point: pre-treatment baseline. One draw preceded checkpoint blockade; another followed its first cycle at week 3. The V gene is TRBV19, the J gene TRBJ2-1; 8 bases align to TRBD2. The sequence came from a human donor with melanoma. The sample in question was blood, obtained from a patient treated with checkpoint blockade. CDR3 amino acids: CASSIVRLAFNEQFF. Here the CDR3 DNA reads TGTGCCAGTAGTATCGTACGACTAGCGTTTAATGAGCAGTTCTTC. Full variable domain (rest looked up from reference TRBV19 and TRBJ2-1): DGGITQSPKYLFRKEGQNVTLSCEQNLNHDAMYWYRQDPGQGLRLIYYSQIVNDFQKGDIAEGYSVSREKKESFPLTVTSAQKNPTAFYLCASSIVRLAFNEQFFGPGTRLTVL.